These T cell receptor beta chains were read from a single sample in a study of CD8 T cells in Susac syndrome. Via MiXCR, TCRdb re-called the immunoSEQ multiplex PCR reads, giving one row per CDR3 protein. The sample records some 190,000 distinct CDR3 sequences, roughly 94% being singletons. What was sequenced was CD4+ T cells from PBMCs. The origin of the receptors is a human donor in good health. Each CDR3 is given with its conserved first and last residue. Fields, in order: J gene, V gene, D gene, clone size, CDR3 protein, CDR3 DNA. D genes are given only for firm matches. Part of the rows lack a size; the others show once, few, many or a class for expanded clones.

TRBJ2-7,TRBV7-2,TRBD2,.,CASSLGLAGDEQYF,TGTGCCAGCAGCTTAGGGCTAGCGGGGGACGAGCAGTACTTC
TRBJ2-1,TRBV29-1,TRBD1,.,CSGSWTGSPNEQFF,TGCAGCGGGTCCTGGACAGGGTCCCCGAATGAGCAGTTCTTC
TRBJ2-5,TRBV27,TRBD1,.,CASSQRQGSETQYF,TGTGCCAGCAGTCAGAGACAGGGTTCGGAGACCCAGTACTTC
TRBJ1-6,TRBV9,.,.,CASSVEGSSYNSPLHF,TGTGCCAGCAGCGTTGAGGGGAGCTCCTATAATTCACCCCTCCACTTT
TRBJ1-2,TRBV30,TRBD1,once,CAWSRTGGMGGYTF,TGTGCCTGGAGTCGGACAGGGGGAATGGGGGGCTACACCTTC
TRBJ1-4,TRBV20-1,.,once,CSALGTENEKLFF,TGCAGTGCCCTCGGGACGGAGAATGAAAAACTGTTTTTT
TRBJ2-7,TRBV3-1,.,.,CASSQDPPGVEQYF,TGTGCCAGCAGCCAAGATCCCCCAGGGGTGGAGCAGTACTTC
TRBJ2-7,TRBV24-1,.,.,CATSDHPTVTYEQYF,TGTGCCACCAGTGACCATCCGACAGTTACCTACGAGCAGTACTTC
TRBJ1-1,TRBV29-1,.,.,CSVGGTLFESQAFF,TGCAGCGTCGGGGGGACATTATTCGAGTCCCAAGCTTTCTTT
TRBJ1-2,TRBV7-9,TRBD1,.,CASSLTQGALYGYTF,TGTGCCAGCAGCTTAACACAGGGGGCTCTGTATGGCTACACCTTC
TRBJ1-1,TRBV19,.,.,CASVFTAGRMNTEAFF,TGTGCCAGTGTCTTTACTGCAGGACGAATGAACACTGAAGCTTTCTTT
TRBJ2-5,TRBV28,TRBD2,.,CASSKGLAAFQETQYF,TGTGCCAGCAGTAAGGGGCTAGCGGCCTTCCAAGAGACCCAGTACTTC
TRBJ1-2,TRBV4-3,.,.,CASSQVLGGGYTF,TGCGCCAGCAGCCAAGTTTTAGGGGGTGGCTACACCTTC
TRBJ1-2,TRBV24-1,.,once,CATSDRVDYGYTF,TGTGCCACCAGTGACAGGGTGGACTATGGCTACACCTTC
TRBJ2-5,TRBV7-8,.,.,CASSLWTLGTGETQYF,TGTGCCAGCAGCCTCTGGACACTAGGGACTGGGGAGACCCAGTACTTC
TRBJ1-1,TRBV12-3/TRBV12-4,.,.,CASSLRENTEAFF,TGTGCCAGCAGTTTGAGAGAGAACACTGAAGCTTTCTTT
TRBJ1-1,TRBV28,.,.,CASLRGGNTEAFF,TGTGCCAGCCTACGGGGCGGGAACACTGAAGCTTTCTTT
TRBJ1-2,TRBV12-3/TRBV12-4,TRBD1,.,CASTDPDRDNGYTF,TGTGCCAGCACTGACCCGGACAGGGATAATGGCTACACCTTC
TRBJ2-2,TRBV24-1,.,.,CATSGQAGELFF,TGTGCCACCAGTGGTCAAGCCGGGGAGCTGTTTTTT
TRBJ2-1,TRBV9,TRBD1,.,CASSGRDRAIGEQFF,TGTGCCAGCAGCGGTCGGGACAGGGCGATCGGTGAGCAGTTCTTC
TRBJ2-1,TRBV24-1,TRBD2,.,CATSDAKGGSSYNEQFF,TGTGCCACCAGTGATGCCAAGGGCGGGAGCTCCTACAATGAGCAGTTCTTC
TRBJ2-5,TRBV12-3/TRBV12-4,TRBD2,few,CASSLLAGETQYF,TGTGCCAGCAGCCTCCTAGCGGGAGAGACCCAGTACTTC
TRBJ1-5,TRBV2,.,.,CASRRRTVDRLPQHF,TGTGCCAGCAGGAGGCGGACAGTCGACCGCTTGCCCCAGCATTTT
TRBJ2-1,TRBV29-1,TRBD2,.,CSAGGFPNEQFF,TGCAGCGCGGGAGGTTTCCCCAATGAGCAGTTCTTC
TRBJ1-4,TRBV3-1,TRBD1,.,CASSRGTDEKLFF,TGTGCCAGCAGCCGGGGGACAGATGAAAAACTGTTTTTT
TRBJ2-3,TRBV29-1,.,.,CSVQGRLNTDTQYF,TGCAGCGTTCAGGGGAGGCTAAACACAGATACGCAGTATTTT
TRBJ1-5,TRBV5-1,.,.,CASSWGPVGREEDQPQHF,TGCGCCAGCAGCTGGGGGCCGGTGGGCAGGGAAGAAGATCAGCCCCAGCATTTT
TRBJ1-1,TRBV7-7,.,few,CASSLTANTEAFF,TGTGCTAGCAGCCTCACAGCTAACACTGAAGCTTTCTTT
TRBJ2-7,TRBV9,.,once,CASSVGLRDYEQYF,TGTGCCAGCAGCGTAGGACTGCGCGACTACGAGCAGTACTTC
TRBJ1-5,TRBV7-9,.,.,CASSLLGGQPQHF,TGTGCCAGCAGCTTACTGGGGGGTCAGCCCCAGCATTTT
TRBJ2-1,TRBV18,.,.,CASSPGTGFLDEQFF,TGTGCCAGCTCTCCCGGGACTGGGTTCTTGGATGAGCAGTTCTTC
TRBJ2-5,TRBV29-1,.,.,CSVTPGARETQYF,TGCAGCGTAACCCCGGGGGCTAGGGAGACCCAGTACTTC
TRBJ2-7,TRBV7-8,.,once,CASSLDRDHEQYF,TGTGCCAGCAGCTTAGACAGGGACCACGAGCAGTACTTC
TRBJ2-1,TRBV20-1,TRBD2,.,CSPTGTSELEQFF,TGCAGTCCCACCGGGACTAGCGAGCTAGAGCAGTTCTTC
TRBJ2-1,TRBV15,.,once,CATSRDRHNEQFF,TGTGCCACCAGCAGAGATAGGCACAATGAGCAGTTCTTC
TRBJ2-1,TRBV24-1,.,.,CATSDLTKGSYNEQFF,TGTGCCACCAGTGATTTGACAAAGGGGTCCTACAATGAGCAGTTCTTC
TRBJ2-5,TRBV24-1,.,.,CATSDPGQASETQYF,TGTGCCACCAGTGACCCAGGGCAAGCGTCGGAGACCCAGTACTTC
TRBJ2-7,TRBV20-1,.,.,CSARDSRGDAYEQYF,TGCAGTGCTAGAGATTCCCGGGGTGACGCGTACGAGCAGTACTTC
TRBJ1-5,TRBV6-4,.,.,CASSVHSNQPQHF,TGTGCCAGCAGTGTACATAGCAATCAGCCCCAGCATTTT
TRBJ1-6,TRBV20-1,.,.,CSARRTERTPLHF,TGCAGTGCTAGACGCACAGAGAGAACACCCCTCCACTTT
TRBJ2-1,TRBV13,TRBD1,once,CASSSPDRAEQFF,TGTGCCAGCAGCTCCCCGGACAGGGCCGAGCAGTTCTTC
TRBJ1-1,TRBV20-1,.,.,CSAEKALAMNTEAFF,TGCAGTGCTGAAAAGGCACTAGCTATGAACACTGAAGCTTTCTTT
TRBJ1-5,TRBV20-1,TRBD1,.,CSARQGVSNQPQHF,TGCAGTGCCCGACAGGGAGTCAGCAATCAGCCCCAGCATTTT